This T cell receptor beta chain was observed in a study of T cells in Graves' hyperthyroidism and ophthalmopathy. Study conclusions and caveats: Most clonotypes expanded in thyroid above 0.001 were likewise present in blood.

Template material for amplifying TCR beta CDR3 regions consisted of RNA transcripts. Initially, a first-round RT-PCR of the TCR CDR3 employed the HTBI primer set. TCRdb reanalysed the multiplex PCR reads using MiXCR and keeps one entry per CDR3 protein. The table lists 480,000 or so distinct CDR3 sequences, 40% to 50% of them singletons. Trimming shortened V by 8 bases and J by 3 bases, and 7 bases separated the two germline ends. Germline V gives CDR1 WNHNN, CDR2 SYGVQD (reference sequence). The CDR3 has 11 residues. This clonotype has at least ten counts. Its antigen is not known. The sample consisted of peripheral blood or thyroid tissue (not recorded which). The V and J genes are TRBV10-1 and TRBJ1-1; the D is unclear. The TCR was taken from an adult woman with Graves' disease, either hyperthyroidism or ophthalmopathy (not recorded which). CDR3 bases: TGCGCCAGCGTGGCCGACACTGAAGCTTTCTTT. Translated: CASVADTEAFF.